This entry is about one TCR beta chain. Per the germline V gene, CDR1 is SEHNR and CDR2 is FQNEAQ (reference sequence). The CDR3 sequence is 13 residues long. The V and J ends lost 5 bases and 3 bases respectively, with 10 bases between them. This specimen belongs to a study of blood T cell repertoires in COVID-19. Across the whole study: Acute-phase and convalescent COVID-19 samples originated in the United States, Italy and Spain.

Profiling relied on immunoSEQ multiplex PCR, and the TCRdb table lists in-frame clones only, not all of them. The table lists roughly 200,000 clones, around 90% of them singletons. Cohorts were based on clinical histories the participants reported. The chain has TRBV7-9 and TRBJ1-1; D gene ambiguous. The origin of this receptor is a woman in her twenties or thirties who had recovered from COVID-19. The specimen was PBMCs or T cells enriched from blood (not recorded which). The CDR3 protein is CASSPPRDTEAFF. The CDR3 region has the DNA TGTGCCAGCAGCCCCCCACGGGACACTGAAGCTTTCTTT.